This T cell receptor beta chain derives from a study of Graves' ophthalmopathy and Graves' hyperthyroidism. As the template, RNA transcripts were used to amplify TCR beta CDR3 regions. HTBI primers were used in a first-round RT-PCR, which preceded a second-round multiplex PCR. TCRdb called the multiplex PCR reads again in MiXCR, with one record for every CDR3 protein. The data contain approximately 480,000 distinct CDR3 sequences, about 15% of them seen just once; the ten biggest clones take up about 9.4%. CDR1 and CDR2 from the germline V gene are MNHEY and SVGAGI. Trimming stripped 2 bases from V and 0 bases from J, with 7 bases between. The CDR3 contains 14 residues. With a duration under 3 months, ophthalmopathy in the donors showed moderate-to-severe activity, CAS ≥3 and NOSPECS ≥4. This clonotype was seen ten or more times.

The chain carries TRBV6-5 and TRBJ1-2; no definite D call. The sequencing sample was made of blood. This receptor was identified in a woman in her thirties with Graves' ophthalmopathy. CDR3: CASSYSSANYGYTF. CDR3 in DNA: TGTGCCAGCAGTTACAGTTCAGCTAACTATGGCTACACCTTC.